Given below is one T cell receptor beta chain in context. For repertoire sequencing, the TCR beta CDR3 regions were amplified from RNA transcripts. Second-round multiplex PCR came after a first-round RT-PCR that employed HTBI primers. TCRdb ran MiXCR on the multiplex PCR reads and lists one entry per CDR3 protein. The table includes hundreds of thousands of distinct CDR3 sequences, under 25% detected once. V was trimmed by 5 bases and J by 0 bases, leaving 16 bases between them. The CDR3 covers 16 residues. Germline CDR1 reads WSHSY; CDR2 reads SAAADI. This record comes from a study of Graves' ophthalmopathy and Graves' hyperthyroidism.

This receptor was taken from a woman aged 18-29 years with stable Graves' hyperthyroidism. The rearrangement joins TRBV10-2 to TRBJ2-5; possibly TRBD1 for D (6 bases). The sample was peripheral blood. The CDR3 here is CASSLWTAGDQETQYF. CDR3 nucleotides: TGCGCCAGCAGTCTTTGGACAGCTGGAGACCAAGAGACCCAGTACTTC.